The 13 T cell receptor beta chains given below trace back to one sample, sequenced in a study of T cells after yellow fever vaccination. TCRdb reprocessed the 5' RACE reads with MiXCR, giving one entry per CDR3 protein. The sample carries 40,000 to 55,000 distinct CDR3 sequences, around 6.7% recorded once. This material consisted of CD8+ T cells not binding an NS4B(214-222) dextramer, sorted from PBMCs, taken 45 days after the first yellow fever vaccination. These receptors were taken from a man younger than 35 who received the YFV17D yellow fever vaccine.

V gene TRBV18 combines with J gene TRBJ2-7; D remains ambiguous. From germline, CDR1 is KGHSH and CDR2 LQKENI. V was trimmed by 3 bases and J by 5 bases, leaving 14 bases between them. The CDR3 has 14 amino acids. Here the CDR3 DNA reads TGTGCCAGCTCACCGAATACAATAAGCCACGAGCAGTACTTC. Protein: CASSPNTISHEQYF.

This clonotype was detected ten times or more. The genes are TRBV5-1 and TRBJ2-5; no clear D gene. Germline CDR1 reads SGHRS; CDR2 reads YFSETQ. CDR3 length: 10 residues. The V and J ends lost 10 bases and 4 bases respectively, with 8 bases between them. The CDR3, as DNA: TGCGCCCGGACCGCAGAGACCCAGTACTTC. This translates into CARTAETQYF.

The chain couples TRBV4-3 to TRBJ1-3; possibly TRBD1 for D (6 bases). The V end was cut by 4 bases, the J end by 1 base, with 17 bases between. CDR3 length: 17 residues. The germline V gene has CDR1 LGHNA and CDR2 YSLEER. CDR3 sequence: CASSLTNTGQSGNTIYF. For the CDR3, the DNA is TGCGCCAGCAGCCTAACTAATACAGGGCAATCTGGAAACACCATATATTTT.

This clonotype was recorded at least ten times. V is TRBV7-8 and J is TRBJ2-1, with 10 bases identical to TRBD1. This CDR3 spans 14 amino acids. The V gene's germline CDR1 is SGHVS and CDR2 FQNEAQ. The trim removed 4 bases at V and 9 bases at J, leaving 6 bases unmatched. The CDR3 bases are TGTGCCAGCAGCTGGACAGGGGGAGAGGGTGAGCAGTTCTTC. Protein: CASSWTGGEGEQFF.

This clonotype was detected many times. The chain carries TRBV11-2 and TRBJ2-1; perhaps D is TRBD1 or TRBD2 (5 bases each). Germline V gene lookup returns CDR1 SGHAT and CDR2 FQNNGV. This CDR3 is 17 amino acids long. Trimming shortened V by 1 base and J by 15 bases, and 28 bases separated the two germline ends. The CDR3 is CASSLGAQGTPGNEGFF. CDR3 DNA sequence: TGTGCCAGCAGCTTAGGGGCTCAGGGTACCCCTGGTAATGAGGGGTTCTTC.

Many counts were recorded for this clonotype. The chain links TRBV20-1 to TRBJ2-1; D possibly uses TRBD1 or TRBD2 (5 bases each). The germline V gene has CDR1 DFQATT and CDR2 SNEGSKA (reference sequence). CDR3 length equals 15 residues. Trimming removed 5 bases at V and 0 bases at J, with 14 bases between. As DNA, the CDR3 is TGCAGTGCTGGGGCGGAAGGGAGCTCCTACAATGAGCAGTTCTTC. It specifies CSAGAEGSSYNEQFF.

The table lists this clonotype with many counts. The gene calls are TRBV4-3 and TRBJ2-2; 9 bases are a match to TRBD1. Germline CDR1 is LGHNA and CDR2 is YSLEER. The CDR3 runs to 15 residues. V trimming: 4 bases; J trimming: 5 bases; junction bases outside the gene matches: 5. The CDR3 loop reads CASSLGQGGTGELFF. In DNA form, the CDR3 reads TGCGCCAGCAGCCTGGGACAGGGAGGGACCGGGGAGCTGTTTTTT.

The rearrangement uses TRBV20-1 and TRBJ1-1, with D hard to call. The CDR3 length is 11 residues. From germline, CDR1 is DFQATT and CDR2 SNEGSKA (reference sequence). With 7 bases removed from V and 2 bases from J, the gap between germline ends came to 8 bases. Here the CDR3 reads CSGLSNTEAFF. Written as DNA, the CDR3 is TGCAGTGGCCTCAGTAACACTGAAGCTTTCTTT.

This clonotype was observed at least ten times. This sequence joins TRBV4-2 and TRBJ2-5; D is perhaps TRBD2 (7 bases). This CDR3 is built from 17 residues. V lost 0 bases, J lost 5 bases, and 19 bases lay in between. Germline V CDR1 and CDR2: LGHNA, YNFKEQ. The CDR3 DNA sequence: TGTGCCAGCAGCCAAGATCCCCCGGGGGGCCTCGAGGAGACCCAGTACTTC. As protein: CASSQDPPGGLEETQYF.

This clonotype was seen ten or more times. This rearrangement joins TRBV7-9 to TRBJ1-3; no clear D gene. The V and J ends lost 9 bases and 0 bases respectively, with 15 bases between them. Germline CDR1 is SEHNR and CDR2 is FQNEAQ (reference sequence). CDR3 size: 15 residues. CDR3 coding DNA: TGTGCCAGTGTTTACTTCCAAGGCTCTGGAAACACCATATATTTT. Its protein is CASVYFQGSGNTIYF.

This clonotype counts as medium-sized. The genes are TRBV7-2 and TRBJ2-7; weak D call: TRBD2 (5 bases). From germline, CDR1 is SGHTA and CDR2 FQGNSA. The CDR3 is 13 amino acids. V lost 0 bases and J 2 bases, leaving 5 bases between the germline ends. This CDR3 reads CASSLAGAYEQYF. The DNA of the CDR3 is TGTGCCAGCAGCTTAGCGGGAGCCTACGAGCAGTACTTC.

There are a few counts of this clonotype. This chain links TRBV15 with TRBJ2-5, with 7 nucleotides matching TRBD2. With 8 bases clipped from V and 1 base from J, the junction kept 10 bases outside the gene matches. CDR3 length equals 15 residues. Germline CDR1 reads LNHNV; CDR2 reads YYDKDF (reference sequence). The CDR3 loop is CATERGVRSQETQYF. CDR3 sequence (DNA): TGTGCCACCGAGCGGGGCGTAAGGAGCCAAGAGACCCAGTACTTC. The variable domain in full, with the rest retrieved from reference TRBV15 and TRBJ2-5, is DAMVIQNPRYQVTQFGKPVTLSCSQTLNHNVMYWYQQKSSQAPKLLFHYYDKDFNNEADTPDNFQSRRPNTSFCFLDIRSPGLGDTAMYLCATERGVRSQETQYFGPGTRLLVL.

This clonotype appeared a few times. V gene TRBV5-4 combines with J gene TRBJ2-1; D is possibly TRBD2 (7 bases). The CDR3 runs to 16 residues. Germline CDR1 is SGHNT and CDR2 is YYREEE (reference sequence). V was cut by 4 bases and J by 2 bases, with 16 bases left in between. CDR3 nucleotides: TGTGCCAGCAGCCCCCTTGGGGGGGGGCCCTACAATGAGCAGTTCTTC. Its protein is CASSPLGGGPYNEQFF.